One sample yielded the 28 T cell receptor beta chains listed below, sequenced in a study of cytomegalovirus exposure and HLA in healthy donors. The PCR contained 60 Vbeta and 13 Jbeta primers. Produced via immunoSEQ multiplex PCR; TCRdb's table is partial and in-frame only. The sample holds about 140,000 clones, about three quarters seen once. The sequenced sample consisted of PBMCs. The receptors here all came from a woman younger than 45 in good health and CMV-seronegative.

The chain employs TRBV19 and TRBJ2-7; 8 nucleotides match TRBD1. CDR1 is LNHDA, CDR2 SQIVND, per germline (reference sequence). The CDR3 extends over 15 amino acids. Trimming cost V 6 bases and J 3 bases; bases outside gene matches: 10. In DNA, the CDR3 is TGTGCCAGTAGCCGGTCCAGGGGGCTTAACTACGAGCAGTACTTC. The encoded protein is CASSRSRGLNYEQYF.

This rearrangement joins TRBV7-3 to TRBJ2-1; the match to TRBD2 covers 8 bases. The CDR3 consists of 15 residues. Germline V CDR1 and CDR2: SGHTA, FQGTGA. Unmatched junction bases numbered 5, after V lost 1 base and J lost 6 bases. This chain's CDR3 is CASSLRRGVGNEQFF. The CDR3 DNA reads as TGTGCCAGCAGCTTAAGGCGGGGGGTAGGCAATGAGCAGTTCTTC.

The CDR3 here is CASSRGGRDSPLHF. CDR3 DNA: TGTGCCAGCAGCCGAGGGGGGAGGGATTCACCCCTCCACTTT. V and J are TRBV4-2 and TRBJ1-6, with a possible D match to TRBD1 (6 bases). In germline, CDR1 is LGHNA, CDR2 YNFKEQ. The CDR3 loop spans 14 amino acids. Trimming removed 4 bases from V and 8 bases from J, with 12 bases in between.

A single count supports this clone. The junction differs from germline at one of its ends, possibly a read error. This chain uses TRBV7-7 with TRBJ1-4; 7 bases line up with TRBD1. Germline lookup yields CDR1 SSHAT and CDR2 FNYEAQ (reference sequence). The CDR3 contains 14 residues. The CDR3 nucleotides are TGTGCTAGCAGCCCAGGGGGAATGGGCGAAAAACTGTTTTTT. This sequence encodes CASSPGGMGEKLFF.

The rearrangement joins TRBV7-2 to TRBJ2-5, with 9 bases identical to TRBD1. Germline V gene sequence: CDR1 SGHTA, CDR2 FQGNSA. CDR3 size: 16 residues. V shed 5 bases and J 1 base; nucleotides not matched to a gene: 8. CDR3 DNA sequence: TGTGCCAGCAGCAAACAGGGGGCGTTTCGCCAAGAGACCCAGTACTTC. Its protein product is CASSKQGAFRQETQYF.

This chain joins TRBV19 and TRBJ1-1; weak D call: TRBD1 (6 bases). This CDR3 is built from 15 residues. Trimming left V 6 bases short and J 8 bases short, with 22 bases between. Germline-derived CDR1 and CDR2 are LNHDA and SQIVND (reference sequence). CDR3: CASRPAPYNREEAFF. For the CDR3, the DNA is TGTGCCAGTAGGCCTGCCCCCTACAACAGGGAAGAAGCTTTCTTT.

Here the CDR3 reads CASSTLKTAQGKDSNQPQHF. CDR3 bases: TGTGCCAGCAGTACTCTTAAGACCGCGCAGGGGAAGGATAGCAATCAGCCCCAGCATTTT. V and J are TRBV28 and TRBJ1-5; D might be TRBD1 (6 bases). Between the trimmed V and J ends, which lost 5 bases and 0 bases, there was a span of 26 bases. CDR1 MDHEN and CDR2 SYDVKM come from the germline V gene. The CDR3 has 20 amino acids.

The chain links TRBV7-9 to TRBJ1-2; maybe TRBD1 (5 bases). Trimming took 3 bases from V and 0 from J, leaving 14 bases between them. The CDR3 loop spans 16 amino acids. CDR1 and CDR2 from the germline V gene are SEHNR and FQNEAQ (reference sequence). CDR3 sequence (DNA): TGTGCCAGCAGCTTCGGCGGGACGGGAGCTAACTATGGCTACACCTTC. This translates into CASSFGGTGANYGYTF.

Turning to this clone: Other DNA sequences in the same sample also yield this CDR3. The rearrangement joins TRBV5-1 to TRBJ2-5; possible D gene TRBD1, 5 bases. The V end was cut by 4 bases, the J end by 1 base, with 8 bases between. The CDR3 is 13 residues long. Germline lookup yields CDR1 SGHRS and CDR2 YFSETQ. The CDR3 loop is CASSRDSQETQYF. CDR3 coding DNA: TGCGCCAGCAGCCGCGACAGCCAAGAGACCCAGTACTTC.

In its sample, this clone was seen a few times. The sample carries other DNA sequences with the same CDR3. This rearrangement joins TRBV5-1 to TRBJ1-4, with D possibly matching TRBD1 (5 bases). This CDR3 comprises 14 residues. Germline V CDR1 and CDR2: SGHRS, YFSETQ. Trimming removed 0 bases from V and 7 bases from J, with 10 bases in between. The CDR3 reads CASSLGQGGEKLFF. CDR3 in DNA: TGCGCCAGCAGCTTGGGTCAGGGAGGTGAAAAACTGTTTTTT.

As DNA, the CDR3 is TGTGCCAGCAGCTCCGGGACTTTCACAGATACGCAGTATTTT. Residues: CASSSGTFTDTQYF. V is TRBV5-4 and J is TRBJ2-3, with D possibly being TRBD2 (6 bases). V shed 3 bases and J shed 2 bases, with 10 bases lying between them. CDR3 length equals 14 residues. Per germline, CDR1 SGHNT and CDR2 YYREEE (reference sequence).

The chain combines TRBV19 with TRBJ1-5; possible D gene TRBD1, 6 bases. Trimming shortened V by 9 bases and J by 5 bases, and 23 bases separated the two germline ends. Per germline, CDR1 LNHDA and CDR2 SQIVND (reference sequence). The CDR3 has 16 amino acids. CDR3: CASLRDPGTPYQPQHF. CDR3 nucleotide sequence: TGTGCCAGCCTCCGGGATCCAGGGACACCCTATCAGCCCCAGCATTTT.

This clone turned up a few times. V usage is TRBV21-1 and J usage is TRBJ2-5; TRBD2 reflects the table's D call only, with no check against the DNA. TRBV21-1 is described as a pseudogene. The CDR3 is made up of 16 amino acids. CDR3 in DNA: TGTGCCAGCAACCTAAGGGGCCCGACTAGAAAAGAGACCCAGTACTTC. It translates to CASNLRGPTRKETQYF.

The chain joins TRBV2 to TRBJ2-1, with a possible D match to TRBD1 (6 bases). This CDR3 has 13 residues. Trimming left V 7 bases short and J 6 bases short, with 13 bases between. Germline V CDR1 and CDR2: SNHLY, FYNNEI. The CDR3 bases are TGTGCCAGCACCGGACAGATCACCAATGAGCAGTTCTTC. Translating it yields CASTGQITNEQFF.

The rearrangement links TRBV10-1 to TRBJ2-7; D perhaps matches TRBD2 (6 bases). Germline V gene sequence: CDR1 WNHNN, CDR2 SYGVQD (reference sequence). The CDR3 has 15 residues. V lost 8 bases to trimming and J lost 2 bases, with 19 bases between them. CDR3 sequence: CASWGRRASTYEQYV. CDR3 in DNA: TGCGCCAGCTGGGGTAGGAGGGCCTCGACCTACGAGCAGTACGTC.

In DNA form, the CDR3 reads TGTGCCAGCAGCGCTCGAGCGGTGAATTCACCCCTCCACTTT. Amino acid sequence: CASSARAVNSPLHF. This chain uses TRBV4-2 with TRBJ1-6, with D unclear. Deletions cut 5 bases from V and 7 bases from J, with 12 bases between. Germline CDR1 LGHNA, CDR2 YNFKEQ. The CDR3 has 14 amino acids.

The chain combines TRBV28 with TRBJ2-1; 7 bases map to TRBD1. The CDR3 sequence is 18 residues long. The V gene's germline CDR1 is MDHEN and CDR2 SYDVKM. V shed 4 bases and J 4 bases; nucleotides not matched to a gene: 16. The CDR3 coding sequence is TGTGCCAGCAGTTCTCACCTCTTCCGGGACAGACTTTACAATGAGCAGTTCTTC. Translated: CASSSHLFRDRLYNEQFF.

V gene TRBV30 combines with J gene TRBJ1-5; D might be TRBD1 (5 bases). Trimming removed 0 bases at V and 6 bases at J, with 12 bases between. There are 14 residues in the CDR3. From germline, CDR1 is GTSNPN and CDR2 SVGIG (reference sequence). The DNA of the CDR3 is TGTGCCTGGAGTGTTGGGGGGACGGGTCAGCCCCAGCATTTT. Its translation: CAWSVGGTGQPQHF.

The J gene is TRBJ2-7, the V gene TRBV5-4, with 12 bases aligning to TRBD2. The V and J ends lost 0 bases and 2 bases, in that order; junction bases with no gene match: 3. The CDR3 contains 16 residues. The germline V gene has CDR1 SGHNT and CDR2 YYREEE (reference sequence). The CDR3 DNA is TGTGCCAGCAGCTTGGATACTAGCGGGAGGCCCTACGAGCAGTACTTC. Its translation is CASSLDTSGRPYEQYF. Full variable domain (remainder filled in from reference TRBV5-4 and TRBJ2-7): ETGVTQSPTHLIKTRGQQVTLRCSSQSGHNTVSWYQQALGQGPQFIFQYYREEENGRGNFPPRFSGLQFPNYSSELNVNALELDDSALYLCASSLDTSGRPYEQYFGPGTRLTVT.

The rearrangement links TRBV5-1 to TRBJ2-5, with D perhaps TRBD1 (6 bases). V gave up 5 bases and J gave up 0 bases, with 14 bases separating them. The CDR3 spans 15 residues. Looked up from germline, CDR1 is SGHRS and CDR2 is YFSETQ. CDR3 nucleotides: TGCGCCAGCAGGCCGGGACAAAGAAACCAAGAGACCCAGTACTTC. The encoded protein is CASRPGQRNQETQYF.

This sequence joins TRBV29-1 and TRBJ2-3; D not resolved. CDR1 is SQVTM and CDR2 is ANQGSEA in the germline V gene. V shed 7 bases and J shed 6 bases, with 8 bases lying between them. The CDR3 spans 10 residues. CDR3 amino acids: CSAWADTQYF. The DNA for the CDR3 is TGCAGCGCATGGGCGGATACGCAGTATTTT.

This chain connects TRBV5-1 to TRBJ2-1; 8 bases map to TRBD2. CDR1 and CDR2 (germline): SGHRS, YFSETQ. With 3 bases clipped from V and 2 bases from J, the junction kept 4 bases outside the gene matches. This CDR3 spans 15 amino acids. CDR3 amino acids: CASSYDGRAYNEQFF. The CDR3 DNA is TGCGCCAGCAGCTATGACGGGAGGGCCTACAATGAGCAGTTCTTC.

This clone appeared a few times. The chain links TRBV6-6 to TRBJ2-3; D not resolved. The CDR3 has 16 amino acids. Germline CDR1 is MNHNY and CDR2 is SVGAGI (reference sequence). Trimming stripped 0 bases from V and 4 bases from J, with 14 bases between. CDR3 DNA sequence: TGTGCCAGCAGTTACTCTATTTCTGCTATCCCAGATACGCAGTATTTT. Protein product: CASSYSISAIPDTQYF.

The chain links TRBV27 to TRBJ2-1; 10 positions agree with TRBD2. The CDR3 extends over 15 amino acids. The germline V gene encodes CDR1 MNHEY and CDR2 SMNVEV (reference sequence). V lost 8 bases, J lost 3 bases, and 7 bases stayed unmatched. CDR3 protein: CASQRRTSGYNEQFF. Here the CDR3 DNA reads TGTGCCAGCCAGAGGCGGACTAGCGGCTACAATGAGCAGTTCTTC.

This chain connects TRBV9 to TRBJ2-7, with 15 nucleotides matching TRBD2. Per germline, CDR1 SGDLS and CDR2 YYNGEE. The CDR3 covers 17 residues. The J segment lost 8 bases and the V segment lost 4 bases, leaving 13 bases of the junction unmatched. This CDR3 reads CASSPGTSGRLGEQQYF. Here the CDR3 DNA reads TGTGCCAGCAGCCCTGGGACTAGCGGGAGGTTGGGTGAGCAGCAGTACTTC.

The chain has TRBV29-1 and TRBJ1-2, with 12 nucleotides matching TRBD1. V lost 6 bases, J lost 8 bases, and 10 bases stayed unmatched. The germline CDR1 and CDR2 sequences are SQVTM and ANQGSEA. The CDR3 is 14 amino acids. The CDR3 reads CSVALGQGAGGYTF. The DNA for the CDR3 is TGCAGCGTGGCGTTGGGACAGGGGGCGGGGGGCTACACCTTC. Full variable domain (remainder filled in from reference TRBV29-1 and TRBJ1-2): SAVISQKPSRDICQRGTSLTIQCQVDSQVTMMFWYRQQPGQSLTLIATANQGSEATYESGFVIDKFPISRPNLTFSTLTVSNMSPEDSSIYLCSVALGQGAGGYTFGSGTRLTVV.

Only a few counts were recorded for this clone. The V gene is TRBV28, the J gene TRBJ1-1, with D possibly being TRBD1 (5 bases). Trimming stripped 1 base from V and 3 bases from J, with 6 bases between. CDR3 size: 13 residues. Germline assignment: CDR1 MDHEN and CDR2 SYDVKM. The CDR3 here is CASSLSRDTEAFF. In DNA, the CDR3 is TGTGCCAGCAGTTTATCCAGGGACACTGAAGCTTTCTTT.

This clone was seen a handful of times. The chain is built from TRBV28 and TRBJ1-5, with a tentative D call TRBD1 (5 bases). The germline V gene has CDR1 MDHEN and CDR2 SYDVKM. The CDR3 is made up of 14 amino acids. V was cut by 2 bases and J by 4 bases, with 9 bases left in between. Here the CDR3 reads CASSLPGLNQPQHF. CDR3 coding DNA: TGTGCCAGCAGTTTACCAGGGTTGAATCAGCCCCAGCATTTT. The full variable domain, its missing parts supplied by reference TRBV28 and TRBJ1-5, is DVKVTQSSRYLVKRTGEKVFLECVQDMDHENMFWYRQDPGLGLRLIYFSYDVKMKEKGDIPEGYSVSREKKERFSLILESASTNQTSMYLCASSLPGLNQPQHFGDGTRLSIL.